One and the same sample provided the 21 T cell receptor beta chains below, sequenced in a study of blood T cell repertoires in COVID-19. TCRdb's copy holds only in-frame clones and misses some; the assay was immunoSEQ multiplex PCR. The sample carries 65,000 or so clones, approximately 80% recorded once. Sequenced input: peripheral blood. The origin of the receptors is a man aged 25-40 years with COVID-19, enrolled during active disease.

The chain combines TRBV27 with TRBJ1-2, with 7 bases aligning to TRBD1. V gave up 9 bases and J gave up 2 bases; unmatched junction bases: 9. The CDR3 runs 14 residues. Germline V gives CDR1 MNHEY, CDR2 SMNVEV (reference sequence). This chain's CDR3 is CARVPTGLNYGYTF. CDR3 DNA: TGTGCCAGGGTCCCGACAGGGCTGAACTATGGCTACACCTTC.

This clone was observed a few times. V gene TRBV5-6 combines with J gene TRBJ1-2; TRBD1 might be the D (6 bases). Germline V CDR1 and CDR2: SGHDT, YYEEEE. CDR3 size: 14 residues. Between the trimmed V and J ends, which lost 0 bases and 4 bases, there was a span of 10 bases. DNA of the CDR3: TGTGCCAGCAGCTTGGACAGGGACGTCTATGGCTACACCTTC. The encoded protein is CASSLDRDVYGYTF.

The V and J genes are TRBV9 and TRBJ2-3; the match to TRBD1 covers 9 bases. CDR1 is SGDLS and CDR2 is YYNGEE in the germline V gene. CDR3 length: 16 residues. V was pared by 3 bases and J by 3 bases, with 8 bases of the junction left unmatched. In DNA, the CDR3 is TGTGCCAGCAGCGCCACAGGGGGCAAGTCGACAGATACGCAGTATTTT. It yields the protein CASSATGGKSTDTQYF.

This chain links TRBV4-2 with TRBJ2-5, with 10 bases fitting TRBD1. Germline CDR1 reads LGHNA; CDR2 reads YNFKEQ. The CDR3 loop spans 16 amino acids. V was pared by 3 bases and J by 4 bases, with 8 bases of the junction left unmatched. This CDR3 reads CASSHPGQGDIETQYF. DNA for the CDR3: TGTGCCAGCAGCCATCCCGGACAGGGGGATATAGAGACCCAGTACTTC.

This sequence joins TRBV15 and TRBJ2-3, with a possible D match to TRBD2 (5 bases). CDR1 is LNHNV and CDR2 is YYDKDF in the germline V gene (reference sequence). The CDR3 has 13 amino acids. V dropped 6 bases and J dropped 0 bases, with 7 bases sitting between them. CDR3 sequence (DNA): TGTGCCACCAGGAGGGCTAGCACAGATACGCAGTATTTT. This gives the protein CATRRASTDTQYF.

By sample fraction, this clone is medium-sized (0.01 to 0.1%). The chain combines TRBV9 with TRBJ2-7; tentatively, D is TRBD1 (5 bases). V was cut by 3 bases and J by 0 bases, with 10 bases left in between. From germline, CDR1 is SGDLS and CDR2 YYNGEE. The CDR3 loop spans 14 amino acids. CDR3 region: CASSASGHSYEQYF. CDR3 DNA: TGTGCCAGCAGCGCCAGTGGACACTCCTACGAGCAGTACTTC.

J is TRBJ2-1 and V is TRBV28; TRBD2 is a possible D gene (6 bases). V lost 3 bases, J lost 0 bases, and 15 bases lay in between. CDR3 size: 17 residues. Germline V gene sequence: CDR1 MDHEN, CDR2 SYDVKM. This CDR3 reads CASSFGGRLSSYNEQFF. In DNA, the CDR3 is TGTGCCAGCAGTTTCGGAGGGAGGCTAAGCTCCTACAATGAGCAGTTCTTC. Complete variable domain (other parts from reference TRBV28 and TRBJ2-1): DVKVTQSSRYLVKRTGEKVFLECVQDMDHENMFWYRQDPGLGLRLIYFSYDVKMKEKGDIPEGYSVSREKKERFSLILESASTNQTSMYLCASSFGGRLSSYNEQFFGPGTRLTVL.

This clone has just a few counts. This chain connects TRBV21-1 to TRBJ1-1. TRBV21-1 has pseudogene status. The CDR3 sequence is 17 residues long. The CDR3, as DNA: TGTGCCAGCAGCAAATGGGGGAGGATACCTCGGAGCACTGAAGCTTTCTTT. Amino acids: CASSKWGRIPRSTEAFF.

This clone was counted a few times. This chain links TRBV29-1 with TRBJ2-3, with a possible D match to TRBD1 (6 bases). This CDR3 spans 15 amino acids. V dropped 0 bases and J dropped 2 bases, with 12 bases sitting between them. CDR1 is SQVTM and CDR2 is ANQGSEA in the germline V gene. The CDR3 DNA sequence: TGCAGCGTTGAAGACCCAGGGACATTCACAGATACGCAGTATTTT. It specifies CSVEDPGTFTDTQYF.

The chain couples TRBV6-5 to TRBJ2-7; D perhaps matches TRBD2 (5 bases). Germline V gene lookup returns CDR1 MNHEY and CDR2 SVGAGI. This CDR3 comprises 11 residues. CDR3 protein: CGSRGTYEQYF. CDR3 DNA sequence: TGTGGATCACGGGGAACCTACGAGCAGTACTTC.

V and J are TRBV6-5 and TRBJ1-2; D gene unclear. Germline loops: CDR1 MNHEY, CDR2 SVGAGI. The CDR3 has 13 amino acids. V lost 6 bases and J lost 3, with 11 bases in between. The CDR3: CASRAHGDYGYTF. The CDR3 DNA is TGTGCCAGCAGAGCCCACGGAGACTATGGCTACACCTTC.

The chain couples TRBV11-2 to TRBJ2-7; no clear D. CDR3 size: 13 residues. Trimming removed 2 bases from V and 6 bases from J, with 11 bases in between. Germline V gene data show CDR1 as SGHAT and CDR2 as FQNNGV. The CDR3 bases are TGTGCCAGCAGCTTAATGTTCAACTCCGAGCAGTACTTC. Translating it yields CASSLMFNSEQYF.

CDR3 in amino acids: CASSVGQWSYGYTF. The CDR3, as DNA: TGTGCCAGCAGCGTAGGGCAGTGGAGCTATGGCTACACCTTC. This rearrangement joins TRBV9 to TRBJ1-2, with no clear D. The V end was cut by 0 bases, the J end by 4 bases, with 10 bases between. This CDR3 has 14 residues. From germline, CDR1 is SGDLS and CDR2 YYNGEE.

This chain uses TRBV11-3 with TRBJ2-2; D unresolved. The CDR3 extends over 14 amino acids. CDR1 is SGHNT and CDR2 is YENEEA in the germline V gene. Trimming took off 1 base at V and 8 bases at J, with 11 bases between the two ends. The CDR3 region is CASSLGPPGGELFF. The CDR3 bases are TGTGCCAGCAGCTTAGGCCCCCCCGGGGGGGAGCTGTTTTTT.

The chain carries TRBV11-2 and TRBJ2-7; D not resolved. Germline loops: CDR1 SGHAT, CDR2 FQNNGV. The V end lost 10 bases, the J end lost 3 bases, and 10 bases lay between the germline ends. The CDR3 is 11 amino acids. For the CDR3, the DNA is TGTGCCACCCAGGCCAGCTACGAGCAGTACTTC. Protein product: CATQASYEQYF. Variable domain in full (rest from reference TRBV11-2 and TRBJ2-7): EAGVAQSPRYKIIEKRQSVAFWCNPISGHATLYWYQQILGQGPKLLIQFQNNGVVDDSQLPKDRFSAERLKGVDSTLKIQPAKLEDSAVYLCATQASYEQYFGPGTRLTVT.

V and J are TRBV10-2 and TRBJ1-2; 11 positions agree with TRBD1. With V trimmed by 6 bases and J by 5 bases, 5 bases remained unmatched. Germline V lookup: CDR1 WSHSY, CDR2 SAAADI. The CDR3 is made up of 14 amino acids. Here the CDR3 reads CASRGQGVTYGYTF. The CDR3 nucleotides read TGCGCCAGCAGGGGACAGGGGGTGACATATGGCTACACCTTC.

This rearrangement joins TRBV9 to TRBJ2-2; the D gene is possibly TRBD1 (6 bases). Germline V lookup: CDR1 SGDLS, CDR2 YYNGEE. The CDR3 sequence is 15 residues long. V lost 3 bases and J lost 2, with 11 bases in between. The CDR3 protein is CASSARQDNTGELFF. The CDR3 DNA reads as TGTGCCAGCAGCGCGCGACAGGACAACACCGGGGAGCTGTTTTTT.

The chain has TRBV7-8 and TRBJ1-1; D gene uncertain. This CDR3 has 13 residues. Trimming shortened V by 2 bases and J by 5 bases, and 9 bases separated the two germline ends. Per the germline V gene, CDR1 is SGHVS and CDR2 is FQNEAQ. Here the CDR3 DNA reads TGTGCCAGCAGCTTAAGGATCGGGACTGAAGCTTTCTTT. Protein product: CASSLRIGTEAFF. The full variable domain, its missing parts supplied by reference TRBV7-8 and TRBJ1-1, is GAGVSQSPRYKVAKRGQDVALRCDPISGHVSLFWYQQALGQGPEFLTYFQNEAQLDKSGLPSDRFFAERPEGSVSTLKIQRTQQEDSAVYLCASSLRIGTEAFFGQGTRLTVV.

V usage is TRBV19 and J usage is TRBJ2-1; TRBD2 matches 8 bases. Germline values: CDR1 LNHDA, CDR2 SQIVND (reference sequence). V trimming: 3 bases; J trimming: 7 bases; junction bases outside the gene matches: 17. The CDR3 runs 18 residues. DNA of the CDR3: TGTGCCAGTAGTATCCTGGGTGGAAGCGGGGGATCCCAGAATGAGCAGTTCTTC. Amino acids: CASSILGGSGGSQNEQFF.

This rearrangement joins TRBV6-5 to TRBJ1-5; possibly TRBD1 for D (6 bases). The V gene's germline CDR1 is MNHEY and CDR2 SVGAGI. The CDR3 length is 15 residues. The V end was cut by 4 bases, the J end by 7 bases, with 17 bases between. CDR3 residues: CASSSHQGNKQPQHF. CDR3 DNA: TGTGCCAGCAGTTCTCATCAGGGGAATAAACAGCCCCAGCATTTT.

The CDR3 DNA reads as TGTGCCAGCAGCGTAGCGGCAGGGGGCAGCTATGGCTACACCTTC. It encodes CASSVAAGGSYGYTF. The chain joins TRBV9 to TRBJ1-2; 8 bases are a match to TRBD1. V lost 0 bases, J lost 4 bases, and 5 bases stayed unmatched. Germline loops: CDR1 SGDLS, CDR2 YYNGEE. CDR3 length equals 15 residues.